These 6 T cell receptor beta chains share one sample of origin, sequenced in a study of CD8 T cells in ankylosing spondylitis. Study-wide findings and caveats: Made up of fewer than ten highly homologous variants, a TCR beta motif appeared characteristic of ankylosing spondylitis blood.

TCRdb itself ran the 5' RACE reads through MiXCR, one entry per CDR3 protein. The data hold 390,000 or so distinct CDR3 sequences, with 20% to 25% observed a single time. These receptors' antigens are unknown. The sample taken for sequencing was blood, either unsorted or a sorted T cell fraction (not recorded which). The receptors were sampled from a male donor with ankylosing spondylitis.

V is TRBV5-1 and J is TRBJ1-3; no clear D gene. V was clipped by 4 bases and J by 0 bases, with 14 bases between them. The CDR3 covers 16 residues. Per germline, CDR1 SGHRS and CDR2 YFSETQ. This CDR3 is CASSPAPLSSGNTIYF. CDR3 sequence (DNA): TGCGCCAGCAGCCCAGCTCCGCTCAGCTCTGGAAACACCATATATTTT.

The CDR3: CASSLGPWGGTGELFF. CDR3 nucleotide sequence: TGCGCCAGCAGCTTGGGCCCCTGGGGGGGCACCGGGGAGCTGTTTTTT. This sequence joins TRBV5-1 and TRBJ2-2; 7 bases line up with TRBD2. V lost 0 bases to trimming and J lost 4 bases; unmatched junction nucleotides: 6. The CDR3 loop spans 16 amino acids. CDR1 is SGHRS and CDR2 is YFSETQ in the germline V gene.

The J gene is TRBJ2-1, the V gene TRBV5-1; possibly TRBD2 for D (6 bases). The germline V gene has CDR1 SGHRS and CDR2 YFSETQ. V was shortened by 0 bases and J by 0 bases, with 13 bases between the two germline ends. The CDR3 contains 17 residues. The CDR3 loop is CASSLAHSGSSYNEQFF. The CDR3 DNA reads TGCGCCAGCAGCTTGGCCCATAGCGGAAGCTCCTACAATGAGCAGTTCTTC.

This clonotype was found a few times. The rearrangement joins TRBV19 to TRBJ2-1; D uncertain. V lost 8 bases, J lost 12 bases, and 14 bases lay in between. The CDR3 runs to 11 residues. Germline V CDR1 and CDR2: LNHDA, SQIVND (reference sequence). The CDR3 bases are TGTGCCAGTGGTCATCGTTGGGGGCAGTTCTTC. This sequence encodes CASGHRWGQFF.

The gene calls are TRBV6-5 and TRBJ1-6; TRBD1 matches at 9 bases. The CDR3 runs 15 residues. The ends lost 4 bases at V and 10 bases at J; junction bases unmatched: 8. Germline V gives CDR1 MNHEY, CDR2 SVGAGI. This CDR3 is CASSSTGTGISPLHF. CDR3 nucleotide sequence: TGTGCCAGCAGTTCCACCGGGACAGGGATATCACCCCTCCACTTT.

This clonotype has just a few counts. V gene TRBV5-1 combines with J gene TRBJ2-3; 9 nucleotides line up with TRBD1. With V trimmed by 0 bases and J by 6 bases, 8 bases remained unmatched. CDR1 and CDR2 (germline): SGHRS, YFSETQ. The CDR3 covers 16 residues. The CDR3 nucleotides are TGCGCCAGCAGCTTGGATGGGACAGGGTTAGCGGATACGCAGTATTTT. Translated, it gives CASSLDGTGLADTQYF.